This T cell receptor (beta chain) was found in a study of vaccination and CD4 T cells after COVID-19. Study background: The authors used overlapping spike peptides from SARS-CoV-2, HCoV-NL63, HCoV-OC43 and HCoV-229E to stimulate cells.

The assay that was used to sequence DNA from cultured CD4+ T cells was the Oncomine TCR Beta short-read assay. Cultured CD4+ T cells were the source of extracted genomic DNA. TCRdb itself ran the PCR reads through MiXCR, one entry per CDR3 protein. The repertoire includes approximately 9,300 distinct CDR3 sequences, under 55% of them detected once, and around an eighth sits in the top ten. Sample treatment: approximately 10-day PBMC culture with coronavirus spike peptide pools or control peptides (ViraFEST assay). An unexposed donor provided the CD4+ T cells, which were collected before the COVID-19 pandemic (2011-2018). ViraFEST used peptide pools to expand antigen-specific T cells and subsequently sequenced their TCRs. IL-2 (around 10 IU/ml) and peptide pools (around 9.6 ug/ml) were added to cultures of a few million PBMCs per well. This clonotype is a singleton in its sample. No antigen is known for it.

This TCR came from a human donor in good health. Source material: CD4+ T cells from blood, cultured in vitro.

The CDR3 DNA reads TGTGCCAGCAGCGTAACCGGGACTAGCGGAGAAGAGACCCAGTACTTC. Its translation: CASSVTGTSGEETQYF. V usage is TRBV9 and J usage is TRBJ2-5, with 11 positions matching TRBD2. V lost 1 base to trimming and J lost 3 bases; unmatched junction nucleotides: 5. CDR3 length equals 16 residues. The V gene's germline CDR1 is SGDLS and CDR2 YYNGEE.